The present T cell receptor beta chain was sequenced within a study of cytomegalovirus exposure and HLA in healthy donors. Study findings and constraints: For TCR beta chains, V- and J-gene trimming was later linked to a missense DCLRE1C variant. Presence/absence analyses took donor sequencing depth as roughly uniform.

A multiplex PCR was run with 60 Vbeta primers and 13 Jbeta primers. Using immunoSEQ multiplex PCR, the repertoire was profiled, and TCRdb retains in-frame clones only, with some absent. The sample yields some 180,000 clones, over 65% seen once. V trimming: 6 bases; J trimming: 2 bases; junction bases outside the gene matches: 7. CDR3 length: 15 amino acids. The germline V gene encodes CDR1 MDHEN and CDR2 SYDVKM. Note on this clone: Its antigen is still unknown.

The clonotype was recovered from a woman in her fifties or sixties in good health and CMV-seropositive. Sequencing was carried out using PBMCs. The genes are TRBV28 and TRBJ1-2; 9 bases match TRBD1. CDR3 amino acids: CASSPIQGANYGYTF. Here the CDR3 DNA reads TGTGCCAGCAGCCCTATACAGGGGGCCAACTATGGCTACACCTTC.